These 23 T cell receptor beta chains were sequenced from one sample in a study of blood T cell repertoires in COVID-19. Sequencing used immunoSEQ multiplex PCR; TCRdb keeps in-frame clones, though not all of them. The sample consists of around 280,000 clones, about nine tenths of them appearing once. The source material was peripheral blood. The receptor source for this set is a woman in her thirties with COVID-19, enrolled during active disease.

V gene TRBV5-4 combines with J gene TRBJ1-1; tentative D call: TRBD1 (5 bases). The V end was cut by 4 bases, the J end by 1 base, with 11 bases between. The CDR3 runs 14 residues. Germline V gene lookup returns CDR1 SGHNT and CDR2 YYREEE (reference sequence). CDR3 in DNA: TGTGCCAGCAGCCCTGGGGGGGGGAACACTGAAGCTTTCTTT. This codes for CASSPGGGNTEAFF. Based on the CDR3 plus reference TRBV5-4 and TRBJ1-1, the full variable domain is ETGVTQSPTHLIKTRGQQVTLRCSSQSGHNTVSWYQQALGQGPQFIFQYYREEENGRGNFPPRFSGLQFPNYSSELNVNALELDDSALYLCASSPGGGNTEAFFGQGTRLTVV.

CDR3 in amino acids: CASSYIQGNQPQHF. The CDR3 region has the DNA TGTGCCAGCAGTTACATTCAGGGCAATCAGCCCCAGCATTTT. This chain joins TRBV6-2 or TRBV6-3 and TRBJ1-5; D remains unclear. Trimming cost V 2 bases and J 2 bases, with 7 bases left between them. The CDR3 is 14 residues long. The germline V gene encodes CDR1 MNHEY and CDR2 SVGEGT.

The chain has TRBV7-6 and TRBJ1-4; 10 nucleotides agree with TRBD1. This CDR3 has 14 residues. The V gene end was trimmed by 4 bases and the J gene end by 7 bases; junction bases not matched to a gene: 3. In germline, CDR1 is SGHVS, CDR2 FNYEAQ. CDR3 amino acids: CASSSGQGTEKLFF. CDR3 DNA sequence: TGTGCCAGCAGCTCGGGACAGGGGACTGAAAAACTGTTTTTT.

The chain employs TRBV4-1 and TRBJ1-2; 8 nucleotides agree with TRBD1. Germline CDR1 reads MGHRA; CDR2 reads YSYEKL. CDR3 length equals 16 residues. Trimming removed 1 base from V and 4 bases from J; junction bases left unmatched: 8. The CDR3 spells CASSQGWTGIGYGYTF. Here the CDR3 DNA reads TGCGCCAGCAGCCAAGGGTGGACAGGGATAGGCTATGGCTACACCTTC.

V usage is TRBV4-2 and J usage is TRBJ1-1; the match to TRBD1 covers 7 bases. The CDR3 is 15 residues long. Germline lookup yields CDR1 LGHNA and CDR2 YNFKEQ. Losses at the gene ends were 4 bases for V and 1 base for J; bases not matched to a gene: 6. CDR3 sequence: CASSPRTGGNTEAFF. DNA of the CDR3: TGTGCCAGCAGCCCGCGGACAGGCGGGAACACTGAAGCTTTCTTT.

This sequence joins TRBV6-6 and TRBJ2-1, with TRBD2 identical over 15 bases. Trimming removed 5 bases from V and 8 bases from J; junction bases left unmatched: 7. The germline gives CDR1 MNHNY, CDR2 SVGAGI (reference sequence). This CDR3 region has 16 residues. The CDR3 region has the DNA TGTGCCAGCAGTAATGGACTAGCGGGAGGGCCGGATGAGCAGTTCTTC. Its translation is CASSNGLAGGPDEQFF.

The chain couples TRBV24-1 to TRBJ1-2, with a possible D match to TRBD1 (6 bases). This CDR3 spans 14 amino acids. The V gene lost 5 bases and the J gene lost 4 bases, with 13 bases spanning the gap. CDR1 is KGHDR, CDR2 SFDVKD, per germline. The DNA for the CDR3 is TGTGCCACCAGTGCCCTGGACAGATCCTATGGCTACACCTTC. Protein: CATSALDRSYGYTF.

This clone was counted between two and nine times. This chain uses TRBV10-3 with TRBJ1-6; D is possibly TRBD1 (5 bases). V was trimmed by 1 base and J by 5 bases, leaving 9 bases between them. The CDR3 is made up of 15 amino acids. The germline V gene has CDR1 ENHRY and CDR2 SYGVKD. CDR3 sequence: CAISELDSNNSPLHF. The CDR3 region has the DNA TGTGCCATCAGTGAGTTAGACAGTAATAATTCACCCCTCCACTTT.

V usage is TRBV7-9 and J usage is TRBJ1-1, with D possibly TRBD1 on 5 matching bases. Trimming removed 2 bases at V and 0 bases at J, with 7 bases between. Germline V gene data show CDR1 as SEHNR and CDR2 as FQNEAQ (reference sequence). The CDR3 length is 14 residues. The CDR3 region has the DNA TGTGCCAGCAGCTTACAGGGAATGAACACTGAAGCTTTCTTT. Protein: CASSLQGMNTEAFF.

This clone came up once. The chain joins TRBV19 to TRBJ1-2, with TRBD1 identical over 10 bases. The V segment lost 10 bases and the J segment 3 bases; nucleotides outside the gene matches: 11. Germline V gene sequence: CDR1 LNHDA, CDR2 SQIVND (reference sequence). CDR3 length: 15 residues. CDR3 in DNA: TGTGCCACCCGGGACAGGGGTCCTCGAGACTATGGCTACACCTTC. Its protein is CATRDRGPRDYGYTF.

The J gene is TRBJ2-1, the V gene TRBV19; 10 bases are a match to TRBD1. CDR3 length: 13 residues. Germline CDR1 and CDR2: LNHDA and SQIVND (reference sequence). V gave up 7 bases and J gave up 9 bases; unmatched junction bases: 6. The CDR3 loop is CASTWTGGSEQFF. The CDR3 coding sequence is TGTGCCAGTACCTGGACAGGGGGTAGTGAGCAGTTCTTC.

The chain has TRBV9 and TRBJ2-3; 13 positions match TRBD2. Per the germline V gene, CDR1 is SGDLS and CDR2 is YYNGEE. V trimming: 0 bases; J trimming: 0 bases; junction bases outside the gene matches: 10. This CDR3 is 20 amino acids long. DNA for the CDR3: TGTGCCAGCAGCGTAGTGAAAGGGACTAGCGGGGATCATAGCACAGATACGCAGTATTTT. It translates to CASSVVKGTSGDHSTDTQYF.

The table lists this clone with a count of one. The chain recombines TRBV24-1 with TRBJ2-1; TRBD2 might be the D (7 bases). This CDR3 spans 16 amino acids. Trimming took off 5 bases at V and 2 bases at J, with 15 bases between the two ends. The germline CDR1 and CDR2 sequences are KGHDR and SFDVKD. The CDR3 DNA follows: TGTGCCACCAGTGCCCTGGGAGGGGGAACCTACAATGAGCAGTTCTTC. Its protein is CATSALGGGTYNEQFF.

The chain links TRBV7-8 to TRBJ1-6; 9 bases align to TRBD1. The CDR3 spans 13 residues. Germline CDR1 is SGHVS and CDR2 is FQNEAQ. V trimming: 5 bases; J trimming: 8 bases; junction bases outside the gene matches: 1. The chain's CDR3 is CASSRDRDSPLHF. The CDR3 bases are TGTGCCAGCAGCCGGGACAGGGATTCACCCCTCCACTTT.

The rearrangement links TRBV28 to TRBJ2-1, with TRBD2 matching 7 bases. There are 16 residues in the CDR3. CDR1 and CDR2 (germline): MDHEN, SYDVKM. The V gene end was trimmed by 3 bases and the J gene end by 2 bases; junction bases not matched to a gene: 7. The CDR3 spells CASSFGLAVTYNEQFF. The CDR3 nucleotides read TGTGCCAGCAGTTTCGGGCTAGCGGTTACCTACAATGAGCAGTTCTTC.

The rearrangement links TRBV5-1 to TRBJ1-4; 7 nucleotides align to TRBD1. The germline V gene has CDR1 SGHRS and CDR2 YFSETQ. CDR3 length equals 14 residues. J gave up 6 bases and V 2 bases, and 4 bases lay outside the gene matches. CDR3 sequence: CASSFGQGDEKLFF. CDR3 sequence (DNA): TGCGCCAGCAGCTTCGGGCAGGGGGATGAAAAACTGTTTTTT.

V is TRBV7-9 and J is TRBJ2-7; perhaps TRBD2 as D (6 bases). V lost 9 bases, J lost 4 bases, and 19 bases lay in between. Germline V gene data show CDR1 as SEHNR and CDR2 as FQNEAQ (reference sequence). This CDR3 is 14 amino acids long. The CDR3 spells CASGGSGSSYEQYF. The CDR3 DNA reads TGTGCCAGTGGCGGTAGCGGTTCCTCGTACGAGCAGTACTTC.

The chain links TRBV12-2 to TRBJ2-1; the table assigns TRBD2, which was not confirmed against the DNA. TRBV12-2 is a pseudogene segment. This CDR3 has 20 amino acids. CDR3 residues: CASRTSGGLAGCNPYNEQFF. The DNA for the CDR3 is TGTGCAAGTCGCACGAGCGGCGGACTAGCGGGATGTAATCCCTACAATGAGCAGTTCTTC.

This clone turned up a few times. This rearrangement joins TRBV28 to TRBJ1-2; D remains unclear. CDR3 length: 13 residues. Per the germline V gene, CDR1 is MDHEN and CDR2 is SYDVKM. Between the trimmed V and J ends, which lost 4 bases and 2 bases, there was a span of 8 bases. Written as DNA, the CDR3 is TGTGCCAGCAGTTCCCCCCCAAACTATGGCTACACCTTC. Translated, it gives CASSSPPNYGYTF.

The J gene is TRBJ2-5, the V gene TRBV30; D is unresolved. V was shortened by 0 bases and J by 1 base, with 6 bases between the two germline ends. CDR3 length: 13 amino acids. Germline CDR1 and CDR2: GTSNPN and SVGIG (reference sequence). CDR3 sequence reads: CAWSVQTQETQYF. The CDR3 nucleotides are TGTGCCTGGAGTGTACAAACCCAAGAGACCCAGTACTTC.

V gene TRBV28 combines with J gene TRBJ1-1; D unresolved. V was trimmed by 5 bases and J by 3 bases, leaving 16 bases between them. This CDR3 spans 15 amino acids. Germline V gene lookup returns CDR1 MDHEN and CDR2 SYDVKM. This chain's CDR3 is CASSRDRGGYTEAFF. CDR3 sequence (DNA): TGTGCCAGCAGTAGGGATCGGGGAGGCTACACTGAAGCTTTCTTT.

The chain carries TRBV2 and TRBJ1-4, with TRBD1 identical over 10 bases. Germline CDR1 SNHLY, CDR2 FYNNEI. V dropped 5 bases and J dropped 6; count of bases not matched to a gene: 6. This CDR3 contains 15 residues. Here the CDR3 reads CASSPPTGGYEKLFF. In nucleotides, the CDR3 is TGTGCCAGCAGTCCCCCGACAGGGGGCTATGAAAAACTGTTTTTT.

This sequence joins TRBV2 and TRBJ1-5; the match to TRBD1 covers 8 bases. CDR1 and CDR2 (germline): SNHLY, FYNNEI. J gave up 0 bases and V 6 bases, and 4 bases lay outside the gene matches. The CDR3 loop spans 15 amino acids. The CDR3 nucleotides read TGTGCCAGCAGCGAGGGACAGGATAGCAATCAGCCCCAGCATTTT. As protein: CASSEGQDSNQPQHF.